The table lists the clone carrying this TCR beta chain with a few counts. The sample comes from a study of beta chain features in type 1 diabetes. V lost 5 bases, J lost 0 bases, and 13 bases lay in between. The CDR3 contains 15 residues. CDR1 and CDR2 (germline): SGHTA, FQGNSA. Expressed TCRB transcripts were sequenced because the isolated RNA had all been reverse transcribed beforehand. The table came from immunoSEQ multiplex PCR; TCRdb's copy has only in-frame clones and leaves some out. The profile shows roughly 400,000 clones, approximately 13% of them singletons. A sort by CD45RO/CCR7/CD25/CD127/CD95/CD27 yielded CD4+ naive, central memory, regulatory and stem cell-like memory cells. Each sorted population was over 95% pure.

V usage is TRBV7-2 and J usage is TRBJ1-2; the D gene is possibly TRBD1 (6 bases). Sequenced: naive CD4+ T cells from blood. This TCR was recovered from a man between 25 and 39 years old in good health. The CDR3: CASSLTGLANYGYTF. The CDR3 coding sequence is TGTGCCAGCAGCCTTACAGGGCTAGCTAACTATGGCTACACCTTC.